One and the same sample provided the 27 T cell receptor beta chains below, sequenced in a study of control samples from healthy donors and cancer patients. Assay used: immunoSEQ multiplex PCR; TCRdb lists only in-frame clones, some missing. The sample holds about 150,000 clones; under 90% are singletons and the top ten take over 4.5%. Sequenced input: blood. The receptors shown here come from a man younger than 45 in good health.

The rearrangement joins TRBV24-1 to TRBJ2-7; D remains unclear. Between the trimmed V and J ends, which lost 4 bases and 1 base, there was a span of 7 bases. Per germline, CDR1 KGHDR and CDR2 SFDVKD. The CDR3 has 13 residues. The CDR3 nucleotides are TGTGCCACCAGTGACGCAGGATCCTACGAGCAGTACTTC. The encoded protein is CATSDAGSYEQYF.

The chain employs TRBV5-1 and TRBJ2-5, with 7 bases identical to TRBD1. The CDR3 is 14 amino acids. The ends lost 1 base at V and 5 bases at J; junction bases unmatched: 5. Germline CDR1 is SGHRS and CDR2 is YFSETQ. This CDR3 reads CASSLTGVRETQYF. CDR3 sequence (DNA): TGCGCCAGCAGCTTGACAGGGGTTAGGGAGACCCAGTACTTC.

This CDR3 reads CASSPQAVSSYNEQFF. DNA for the CDR3: TGTGCCAGCAGCCCCCAGGCGGTAAGCTCCTACAATGAGCAGTTCTTC. The rearrangement uses TRBV7-9 and TRBJ2-1; D not certain. The germline gives CDR1 SEHNR, CDR2 FQNEAQ (reference sequence). Trimming removed 5 bases at V and 0 bases at J, with 14 bases between. CDR3 size: 16 residues. The whole variable domain, filled in from reference TRBV7-9 and TRBJ2-1, reads DTGVSQNPRHKITKRGQNVTFRCDPISEHNRLYWYRQTLGQGPEFLTYFQNEAQLEKSRLLSDRFSAERPKGSFSTLEIQRTEQGDSAMYLCASSPQAVSSYNEQFFGPGTRLTVL.

The chain is built from TRBV6-2 or TRBV6-3 and TRBJ2-7; D uncertain. The V gene lost 2 bases and the J gene lost 6 bases, with 11 bases spanning the gap. Germline CDR1 is MNHEY and CDR2 is SVGEGT. There are 13 residues in the CDR3. The CDR3 reads CASSYGGLGEQYF. CDR3 bases: TGTGCCAGCAGTTACGGCGGCCTCGGCGAGCAGTACTTC.

The V call is TRBV19, the J call TRBJ1-2; no clear D gene. Deletions cut 7 bases from V and 4 bases from J, with 10 bases between. The CDR3 totals 12 residues. Germline V gene data show CDR1 as LNHDA and CDR2 as SQIVND (reference sequence). The CDR3 loop reads CASTMNGYGYTF. The CDR3 DNA reads as TGTGCCAGTACCATGAATGGCTATGGCTACACCTTC.

The V call is TRBV9, the J call TRBJ1-4; 7 bases line up with TRBD1. The CDR3 consists of 15 residues. V dropped 5 bases and J dropped 4; count of bases not matched to a gene: 8. Germline CDR1 reads SGDLS; CDR2 reads YYNGEE. Here the CDR3 DNA reads TGTGCCAGCAGTGCCCGGGGGACAGATAATGAAAAACTGTTTTTT. Translation gives CASSARGTDNEKLFF.

The chain employs TRBV11-2 and TRBJ1-4; D is undetermined. V lost 7 bases, J lost 5 bases, and 11 bases lay in between. This CDR3 is built from 13 residues. Germline V gives CDR1 SGHAT, CDR2 FQNNGV. In nucleotides, the CDR3 is TGTGCCAGCAATAACCCTTCGAATGAAAAACTGTTTTTT. This gives the protein CASNNPSNEKLFF.

The gene calls are TRBV12-3 or TRBV12-4 and TRBJ1-2, with D tentatively TRBD1 (5 bases). CDR3 length: 13 amino acids. The V end lost 2 bases, the J end lost 7 bases, and 11 bases lay between the germline ends. The CDR3 nucleotides are TGTGCCAGCAGTTTAATGGGCAGGGCTGGCTACACCTTC. Translated: CASSLMGRAGYTF.

The rearrangement joins TRBV7-8 to TRBJ1-6; D is uncertain. V lost 1 base and J lost 2, with 9 bases in between. Germline CDR1 reads SGHVS; CDR2 reads FQNEAQ. The CDR3 is 16 amino acids. CDR3 DNA sequence: TGTGCCAGCAGCTTAGATGGGATCGCCTATAATTCACCCCTCCACTTT. It is translated as CASSLDGIAYNSPLHF.

This chain joins TRBV11-2 and TRBJ2-2, with 12 bases lining up with TRBD1. The CDR3 covers 17 residues. Germline lookup yields CDR1 SGHAT and CDR2 FQNNGV. Trimming cost V 0 bases and J 5 bases; bases outside gene matches: 4. In nucleotides, the CDR3 is TGTGCCAGCAGCTTAGAGGGACAGGGGGCGTGGACCGGGGAGCTGTTTTTT. This sequence encodes CASSLEGQGAWTGELFF.

This chain links TRBV15 with TRBJ2-5, with no clear D. Germline assignment: CDR1 LNHNV and CDR2 YYDKDF (reference sequence). The CDR3 has 11 residues. The V end lost 3 bases, the J end lost 5 bases, and 4 bases lay between the germline ends. The CDR3 spells CATSRRETQYF. As DNA, the CDR3 is TGTGCCACCAGCAGGAGGGAGACCCAGTACTTC. Variable domain in full (rest from reference TRBV15 and TRBJ2-5): DAMVIQNPRYQVTQFGKPVTLSCSQTLNHNVMYWYQQKSSQAPKLLFHYYDKDFNNEADTPDNFQSRRPNTSFCFLDIRSPGLGDTAMYLCATSRRETQYFGPGTRLLVL.

The chain has TRBV19 and TRBJ2-7; possibly TRBD1 or TRBD2 for D (6 bases each). Germline CDR1 and CDR2: LNHDA and SQIVND (reference sequence). There are 16 residues in the CDR3. Trimming removed 1 base at V and 0 bases at J, with 13 bases between. The CDR3 nucleotides are TGTGCCAGTAGTATAGGAGGAGGGGGAAGCTCCTACGAGCAGTACTTC. Its protein is CASSIGGGGSSYEQYF. Using reference TRBV19 and TRBJ2-7 for the parts outside the CDR3, the full variable domain is DGGITQSPKYLFRKEGQNVTLSCEQNLNHDAMYWYRQDPGQGLRLIYYSQIVNDFQKGDIAEGYSVSREKKESFPLTVTSAQKNPTAFYLCASSIGGGGSSYEQYFGPGTRLTVT.

The sample holds many counts of this clone. The chain has TRBV4-1 and TRBJ1-4; TRBD1 is a possible D gene (5 bases). The CDR3 is 16 residues long. V shed 1 base and J shed 4 bases, with 13 bases lying between them. Looked up from germline, CDR1 is MGHRA and CDR2 is YSYEKL. CDR3 loop: CASSQVIDRNNEKLFF. The CDR3 DNA follows: TGCGCCAGCAGCCAAGTTATCGACAGAAATAATGAAAAACTGTTTTTT.

CDR3 nucleotides: TGTGCCAGCAGCTTAAGTGGGGGGGGTAATGAAAAACTGTTTTTT. Translating gives CASSLSGGGNEKLFF. This sequence joins TRBV7-2 and TRBJ1-4, with D possibly matching TRBD1 (5 bases). The CDR3 has 15 residues. The germline V gene encodes CDR1 SGHTA and CDR2 FQGNSA. V lost 2 bases and J 4 bases, leaving 11 bases between the germline ends.

The rearrangement links TRBV24-1 to TRBJ1-2; no clear D gene. The CDR3 is 15 residues long. The V and J ends lost 5 bases and 4 bases respectively, with 16 bases between them. Germline CDR1 reads KGHDR; CDR2 reads SFDVKD. CDR3 in amino acids: CATSGGSGRLYGYTF. CDR3 nucleotides: TGTGCCACCAGTGGTGGTAGCGGGCGGCTCTATGGCTACACCTTC.

The chain carries TRBV11-3 and TRBJ2-3; maybe TRBD2 (6 bases). The CDR3 loop spans 14 amino acids. V was shortened by 6 bases and J by 1 base, with 11 bases between the two germline ends. The V gene's germline CDR1 is SGHNT and CDR2 YENEEA. The CDR3 DNA sequence: TGTGCCAGCAGTACGGGACTTCGCACAGATACGCAGTATTTT. Translated: CASSTGLRTDTQYF. The whole variable domain, remainder taken from reference TRBV11-3 and TRBJ2-3, is EAGVVQSPRYKIIEKKQPVAFWCNPISGHNTLYWYLQNLGQGPELLIRYENEEAVDDSQLPKDRFSAERLKGVDSTLKIQPAELGDSAVYLCASSTGLRTDTQYFGPGTRLTVL.

The chain employs TRBV11-3 and TRBJ1-4; possibly TRBD1 for D (5 bases). This CDR3 region has 15 residues. The germline gives CDR1 SGHNT, CDR2 YENEEA. The V end lost 1 base, the J end lost 8 bases, and 14 bases lay between the germline ends. CDR3 in amino acids: CASSLGSGVVEKLFF. CDR3 DNA: TGTGCCAGCAGCTTAGGATCGGGGGTCGTCGAAAAACTGTTTTTT.

The sample holds one count of this clone. V gene TRBV9 combines with J gene TRBJ2-1, with TRBD2 matching over 10 bases. The ends lost 1 base at V and 5 bases at J; junction bases unmatched: 9. The germline V gene encodes CDR1 SGDLS and CDR2 YYNGEE. The length of the CDR3 is 17 residues. CDR3 nucleotides: TGTGCCAGCAGCGTATGGTCTAGCGGGAGCTACGACAATGAGCAGTTCTTC. Amino acid sequence: CASSVWSSGSYDNEQFF. Variable domain in full (rest from reference TRBV9 and TRBJ2-1): DSGVTQTPKHLITATGQRVTLRCSPRSGDLSVYWYQQSLDQGLQFLIQYYNGEERAKGNILERFSAQQFPDLHSELNLSSLELGDSALYFCASSVWSSGSYDNEQFFGPGTRLTVL.

The J gene is TRBJ2-7, the V gene TRBV5-1, with D perhaps given as TRBD1 or TRBD2 (5 bases each). Germline CDR1 reads SGHRS; CDR2 reads YFSETQ. This CDR3 contains 14 residues. V was trimmed by 1 base and J by 6 bases, leaving 14 bases between them. CDR3 amino acids: CASSLRALGTEQYF. The DNA for the CDR3 is TGCGCCAGCAGCTTGCGCGCTTTGGGGACCGAGCAGTACTTC.

The gene calls are TRBV13 and TRBJ2-3; D is undetermined. The CDR3 extends over 16 amino acids. Germline CDR1 and CDR2: PRHDT and FYEKMQ (reference sequence). Trimming took 4 bases from V and 2 from J, leaving 16 bases between them. The CDR3 DNA reads as TGTGCCAGCAGCTCTAACCCCCGGTGGACCACAGATACGCAGTATTTT. It encodes CASSSNPRWTTDTQYF. The full variable domain, completed using reference TRBV13 and TRBJ2-3, is AAGVIQSPRHLIKEKRETATLKCYPIPRHDTVYWYQQGPGQDPQFLISFYEKMQSDKGSIPDRFSAQQFSDYHSELNMSSLELGDSALYFCASSSNPRWTTDTQYFGPGTRLTVL.

The chain combines TRBV5-4 with TRBJ2-1; possible D gene TRBD2, 5 bases. This CDR3 contains 16 residues. Germline V CDR1 and CDR2: SGHNT, YYREEE (reference sequence). Deletions cut 1 base from V and 2 bases from J, with 13 bases between. Here the CDR3 DNA reads TGTGCCAGCAGCTTGCCCCAGTGGGAGCCCTACAATGAGCAGTTCTTC. Its protein product is CASSLPQWEPYNEQFF.

This clone has a handful of counts. The chain uses TRBV7-2 and TRBJ1-5, with D maybe TRBD1 (5 bases). The ends were cut back, 1 base at V and 3 bases at J, with 10 bases in the middle. The CDR3 sequence is 15 residues long. Per the germline V gene, CDR1 is SGHTA and CDR2 is FQGNSA. CDR3 coding DNA: TGTGCCAGCAGCTTAGGGGGGGGGAACAATCAGCCCCAGCATTTT. Amino acid sequence: CASSLGGGNNQPQHF.

The gene calls are TRBV7-6 and TRBJ2-1; weak D call: TRBD1 (6 bases). Per the germline V gene, CDR1 is SGHVS and CDR2 is FNYEAQ. V lost 1 base, J lost 3 bases, and 13 bases lay in between. The CDR3 spans 16 residues. The CDR3 DNA is TGTGCCAGCAGCTTAGGCGGCAGGGGTTACTACAATGAGCAGTTCTTC. Its translation: CASSLGGRGYYNEQFF.

This sequence joins TRBV6-5 and TRBJ1-2; no clear D gene. Trimming took 10 bases from V and 2 from J, leaving 14 bases between them. The CDR3 has 13 residues. CDR1 and CDR2 from the germline V gene are MNHEY and SVGAGI. CDR3 nucleotide sequence: TGTGCCACCACAGTGTCCTTCAACTATGGCTACACCTTC. This codes for CATTVSFNYGYTF.

The genes are TRBV7-2 and TRBJ2-1; 9 bases are a match to TRBD1. The CDR3 is 15 residues long. Germline CDR1 SGHTA, CDR2 FQGNSA. Trimming cost V 5 bases and J 3 bases; bases outside gene matches: 5. The CDR3 here is CASSLGQGNYNEQFF. CDR3 DNA sequence: TGTGCCAGCAGCCTCGGACAGGGGAACTACAATGAGCAGTTCTTC.

There are a few counts of this clone. The chain links TRBV5-5 to TRBJ1-4; 10 bases agree with TRBD1. From germline, CDR1 is SGHKS and CDR2 YYEKEE (reference sequence). V shed 1 base, J shed 7 bases, and the junction held 4 bases outside the gene matches. The CDR3 contains 15 residues. As DNA, the CDR3 is TGTGCCAGCAGCTTGCGACAGGGGGCTGGTGAAAAACTGTTTTTT. Encoded protein: CASSLRQGAGEKLFF.

The V call is TRBV5-8, the J call TRBJ1-2, with 9 bases fitting TRBD1. Germline CDR1 reads SGHTS; CDR2 reads YDEGEE. J lost 8 bases, V lost 3 bases, and 8 bases had no gene match. The CDR3 length is 14 residues. The CDR3, as DNA: TGTGCCAGCAGCTCCCGGGACAGGGATGACGGCTACACCTTC. This sequence encodes CASSSRDRDDGYTF.